This TCR beta chain originates from a study of cytomegalovirus exposure and HLA in healthy donors. Study-level findings and limits: It was 160 or so TCR beta chains that were listed as cytomegalovirus-associated. Common viral pathogens seemed to be connected with several of the most significant clusters, according to a later analysis. It was reported in a later analysis that an Asian-associated ancestry cluster showed fewer N-insertions than the approximately 670-donor mean.

As to this clone: Its antigen is not identified.

The CDR3 covers 16 residues. CDR1 LGHNA and CDR2 YSLEER come from the germline V gene. The V segment lost 0 bases and the J segment 1 base; nucleotides outside the gene matches: 5. PCR employed 60 Vbeta and 13 Jbeta primers. Here immunoSEQ multiplex PCR was the method, and the copy in TCRdb shows in-frame clones only, minus some. Here the sample table reports approximately 70,000 clones. The rearrangement joins TRBV4-3 to TRBJ2-7, with 8 bases matching TRBD2. The receptor was derived from a female donor in good health and CMV-seropositive. Material: PBMCs. CDR3 sequence (DNA): TGCGCCAGCAGCCAAGACTGGGCTAGCGGGTCCTACGAGCAGTACTTC. Translation gives CASSQDWASGSYEQYF.